These T cell receptor beta chains were read from a single sample in a study of blood T cell repertoires in COVID-19. The repertoire was sequenced with immunoSEQ multiplex PCR; TCRdb's copy has only in-frame clones and lacks some. The data contain about 99,000 clones, approximately 80% of them seen just once; the ten biggest clones take up roughly 3.4%. Sequenced: peripheral blood. The receptors originated from an elderly woman with active or convalescent COVID-19. Both conserved end residues are part of each CDR3. Each record gives: V gene, J gene, D gene, clone size, CDR3 protein, CDR3 DNA. D genes are given only for firm matches. Rows may omit the clone size; those that give it use once, few, many or a size class.

V gene: TRBV5-4; J gene: TRBJ1-1; D gene: TRBD1; clone size: NA; CDR3 protein: CASSKNRGQETEAFF; CDR3 DNA: TGTGCCAGCAGCAAAAACAGGGGGCAAGAAACTGAAGCTTTCTTT
V gene: TRBV18; J gene: TRBJ1-5; D gene: NA; clone size: NA; CDR3 protein: CASSRSEGSNQPQHF; CDR3 DNA: TGTGCCAGCTCACGGTCGGAGGGGAGCAATCAGCCCCAGCATTTT
V gene: TRBV19; J gene: TRBJ2-3; D gene: NA; clone size: NA; CDR3 protein: CASSFYQGDTQYF; CDR3 DNA: TGTGCCAGTAGTTTTTACCAGGGCGATACGCAGTATTTT
V gene: TRBV11-2; J gene: TRBJ2-7; D gene: NA; clone size: NA; CDR3 protein: CASSHNRGYEQYF; CDR3 DNA: TGTGCCAGCAGTCATAACCGGGGGTACGAGCAGTACTTC
V gene: TRBV6-6; J gene: TRBJ1-1; D gene: NA; clone size: NA; CDR3 protein: CASSSPGEGNTEAFF; CDR3 DNA: TGTGCCAGCAGTTCACCGGGGGAGGGGAACACTGAAGCTTTCTTT
V gene: TRBV27; J gene: TRBJ1-2; D gene: TRBD1; clone size: once; CDR3 protein: CASSPRDRVQTNYGYTF; CDR3 DNA: TGTGCCAGCAGTCCCCGGGACAGGGTTCAGACTAACTATGGCTACACCTTC
V gene: TRBV5-1; J gene: TRBJ1-3; D gene: TRBD1; clone size: NA; CDR3 protein: CASSQDRGTGNTIYF; CDR3 DNA: TGCGCCAGCAGCCAGGACAGGGGGACTGGAAACACCATATATTTT
V gene: TRBV4-2; J gene: TRBJ1-5; D gene: TRBD1; clone size: NA; CDR3 protein: CASSQDLRQGEDSNQPQHF; CDR3 DNA: TGTGCCAGCAGCCAAGATCTAAGACAGGGAGAAGATAGCAATCAGCCCCAGCATTTT
V gene: TRBV5-1; J gene: TRBJ1-3; D gene: TRBD1; clone size: NA; CDR3 protein: CASSLVHRGSGNTIYF; CDR3 DNA: TGCGCCAGCAGCTTGGTTCACAGGGGCTCCGGAAACACCATATATTTT
V gene: TRBV7-3; J gene: TRBJ2-1; D gene: NA; clone size: NA; CDR3 protein: CASSSLGGGKDNEQFF; CDR3 DNA: TGTGCCAGCAGCTCGCTTGGTGGGGGGAAAGACAATGAGCAGTTCTTC
V gene: TRBV29-1; J gene: TRBJ1-1; D gene: NA; clone size: NA; CDR3 protein: CSVEAVNTEAFF; CDR3 DNA: TGCAGCGTTGAAGCAGTGAACACTGAAGCTTTCTTT
V gene: TRBV6-5; J gene: TRBJ2-3; D gene: NA; clone size: NA; CDR3 protein: CASRDAQGGTDTQYF; CDR3 DNA: TGTGCCAGCAGGGACGCACAGGGTGGGACAGATACGCAGTATTTT
V gene: TRBV12-3/TRBV12-4; J gene: TRBJ1-6; D gene: TRBD1; clone size: NA; CDR3 protein: CASTRTGESPLHF; CDR3 DNA: TGTGCCAGCACCCGGACAGGGGAATCACCCCTCCACTTT
V gene: TRBV5-1; J gene: TRBJ2-3; D gene: TRBD2; clone size: NA; CDR3 protein: CASSLVKVAGGLDTQYF; CDR3 DNA: TGCGCCAGCAGCTTGGTGAAGGTAGCGGGGGGCCTGGATACGCAGTATTTT
V gene: TRBV5-1; J gene: TRBJ2-1; D gene: TRBD2; clone size: NA; CDR3 protein: CASSSGGTSGNNEQFF; CDR3 DNA: TGCGCCAGCAGCTCGGGGGGGACTAGCGGGAACAATGAGCAGTTCTTC
V gene: TRBV12-3/TRBV12-4; J gene: TRBJ1-2; D gene: TRBD1; clone size: NA; CDR3 protein: CASSLDRGYGYTF; CDR3 DNA: TGTGCCAGCAGCCTTGACAGGGGGTATGGCTACACCTTC
V gene: TRBV24-1; J gene: TRBJ1-2; D gene: TRBD1; clone size: NA; CDR3 protein: CATSGGQGYGYTF; CDR3 DNA: TGTGCCACCAGTGGGGGACAGGGCTATGGCTACACCTTC
V gene: TRBV20-1; J gene: TRBJ2-3; D gene: TRBD1; clone size: NA; CDR3 protein: CSASGQGNAQYF; CDR3 DNA: TGCAGTGCTAGTGGACAGGGTAACGCGCAGTATTTT
V gene: TRBV6-4; J gene: TRBJ1-1; D gene: TRBD1; clone size: NA; CDR3 protein: CASSGTGHTEAFF; CDR3 DNA: TGTGCCAGCAGTGGGACAGGTCACACTGAAGCTTTCTTT
V gene: TRBV18; J gene: TRBJ1-1; D gene: NA; clone size: NA; CDR3 protein: CASSPTTVNTEAFF; CDR3 DNA: TGTGCCAGCTCCCCTACCACAGTGAACACTGAAGCTTTCTTT